This TCR beta chain derives from a study of T cell clusters in autoimmune cytopenias. Study-level points and caveats: TRB repertoire shifts in secondary cytopenia and chronic lymphocytic leukemia mostly reflected lymphoma, not autoimmunity. Clustering suggested that physiological T cell clusters were missing in primary autoimmune cytopenia patients.

Multiplex touch-down PCR amplified TRB using TRB-A and TRB-B pools in one tube. With the multiplex PCR reads reprocessed, TCRdb shows one record per CDR3 protein and no DNA. The table lists 11,000 or so distinct CDR3 sequences, with around 22% in the top ten. About this clonotype itself: The antigen remains undetermined.

The CDR3 length is 14 residues. Germline V gene lookup returns CDR1 SGHVS and CDR2 FNYEAQ. Roughly 38,000 genome equivalents of blood DNA were amplified for TRB. These same records also appear under a second study, on T cell repertoires in aging, cancer and after chemotherapy. That publication notes: Untreated cancer patients had significantly lower blood TCR diversity than age-matched healthy donors. Loss of evenness, beyond lost richness, contributed to age-related TCR diversity decline in cancer patients.

The rearrangement uses TRBV7-6 and TRBJ2-5; no DNA is available, so the TRBD2 call from TCRdb remains unchecked. The TCR sequence derives from a human donor in good health. The sequenced sample consisted of peripheral blood. The CDR3 protein is CASSRTVGGETQYF.